Listed here is a single T cell receptor beta chain. The sample comes from a study of T cells in Graves' hyperthyroidism and ophthalmopathy. Trimming cost V 7 bases and J 5 bases; bases outside gene matches: 4. Germline assignment: CDR1 SNHLY and CDR2 FYNNEI. This CDR3 spans 13 amino acids. Uncontrolled infections, other autoimmune diseases, pregnancy or lactation led to exclusion of patients. Every diagnosis used clinical symptoms, serum thyroxine and TRAb, thyroid ultrasound and orbital computed tomography. Amplified regions were TCR beta CDR3 sequences from RNA transcripts. The HTBI primer set drove a first-round RT-PCR of the TCR CDR3. TCRdb re-derived calls from the multiplex PCR reads in MiXCR, one entry per CDR3 protein. The sample records approximately 640,000 distinct CDR3 sequences, roughly 46% being singletons.

Sequencing was done on a sample of peripheral blood or thyroid tissue (not recorded which). The source is an adult man with Graves' disease, either hyperthyroidism or ophthalmopathy (not recorded which). The V call is TRBV2, the J call TRBJ1-4; 7 positions match TRBD1. CDR3 amino acids: CASNIQGNEKLFF. The DNA of the CDR3 is TGTGCCAGCAACATACAGGGGAATGAAAAACTGTTTTTT.